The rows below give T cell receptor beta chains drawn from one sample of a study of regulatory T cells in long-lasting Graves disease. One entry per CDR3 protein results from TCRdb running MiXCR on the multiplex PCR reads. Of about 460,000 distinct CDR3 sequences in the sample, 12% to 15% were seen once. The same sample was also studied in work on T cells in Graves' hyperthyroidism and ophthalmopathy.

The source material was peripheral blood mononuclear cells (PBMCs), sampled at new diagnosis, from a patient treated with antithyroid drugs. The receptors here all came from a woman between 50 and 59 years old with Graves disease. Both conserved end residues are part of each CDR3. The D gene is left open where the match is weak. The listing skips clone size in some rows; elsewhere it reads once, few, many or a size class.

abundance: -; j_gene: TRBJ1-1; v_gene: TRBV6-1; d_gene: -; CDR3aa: CASSEGWGTSNTEAFF; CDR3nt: TGTGCCAGCAGTGAGGGTTGGGGCACCTCGAACACTGAAGCTTTCTTT
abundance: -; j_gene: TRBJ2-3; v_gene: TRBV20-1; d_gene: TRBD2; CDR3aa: CSASRLAGGRGVADTQYF; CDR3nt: TGCAGTGCTAGTAGGCTAGCGGGAGGGAGAGGTGTGGCAGATACGCAGTATTTT
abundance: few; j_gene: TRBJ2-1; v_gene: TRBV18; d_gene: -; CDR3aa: CASSPDRDYGFF; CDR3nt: TGTGCCAGCTCACCGGACAGAGATTATGGGTTCTTC
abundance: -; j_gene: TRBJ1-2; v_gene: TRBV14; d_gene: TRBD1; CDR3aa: CASSQGQGSRYGYTF; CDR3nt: TGTGCCAGCAGCCAAGGACAGGGTAGTCGTTATGGCTACACCTTC
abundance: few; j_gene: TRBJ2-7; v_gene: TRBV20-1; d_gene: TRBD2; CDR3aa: CSANVQREGRYEQYF; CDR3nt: TGCAGTGCTAACGTCCAGCGGGAGGGCCGCTACGAGCAGTACTTC
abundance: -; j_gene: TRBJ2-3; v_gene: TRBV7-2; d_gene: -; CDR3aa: CASSLQRRRGGTDTQYF; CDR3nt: TGTGCCAGCAGCCTCCAGCGGCGGAGGGGGGGCACAGATACGCAGTATTTT
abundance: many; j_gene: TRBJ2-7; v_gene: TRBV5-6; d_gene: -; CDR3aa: CASSYDTGYYEQYF; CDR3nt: TGTGCCAGCAGCTACGACACAGGATACTACGAGCAGTACTTC
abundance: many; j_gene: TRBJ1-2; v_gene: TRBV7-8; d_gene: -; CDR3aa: CASSLAGAGDGYTF; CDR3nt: TGTGCCAGCAGCTTAGCGGGGGCGGGGGATGGCTACACCTTC
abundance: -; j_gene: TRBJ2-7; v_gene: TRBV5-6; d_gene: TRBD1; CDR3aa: CASTLGTGSYEQYF; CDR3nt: TGTGCCAGCACCTTGGGGACAGGGTCCTACGAGCAGTACTTC
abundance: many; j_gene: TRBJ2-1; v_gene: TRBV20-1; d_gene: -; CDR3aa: CSAESPLSNEQFF; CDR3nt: TGCAGTGCGGAAAGCCCGCTTAGTAATGAGCAGTTCTTC
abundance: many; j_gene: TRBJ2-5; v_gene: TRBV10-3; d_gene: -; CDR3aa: CAISVEETQYF; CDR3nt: TGTGCCATCAGTGTAGAAGAGACCCAGTACTTC
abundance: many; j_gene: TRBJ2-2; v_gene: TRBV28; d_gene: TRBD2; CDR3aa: CASSPGLAEKSGELFF; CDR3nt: TGTGCCAGCAGCCCGGGACTAGCGGAAAAGAGCGGGGAGCTGTTTTTT
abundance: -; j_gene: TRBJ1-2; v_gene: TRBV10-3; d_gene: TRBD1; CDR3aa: CAISGTGAYGYTF; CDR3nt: TGTGCCATCAGTGGGACAGGGGCCTATGGCTACACCTTC
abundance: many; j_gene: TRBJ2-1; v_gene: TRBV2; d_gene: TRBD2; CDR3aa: CASSDVSSGRPAWGSYNEQFF; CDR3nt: TGTGCCAGCAGTGACGTCTCTAGCGGGAGACCCGCTTGGGGCTCCTACAATGAGCAGTTCTTC
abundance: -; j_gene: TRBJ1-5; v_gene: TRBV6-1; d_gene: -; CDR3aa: CASSNVQGDQPQHF; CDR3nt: TGTGCCAGCAGTAATGTACAGGGTGATCAGCCCCAGCATTTT
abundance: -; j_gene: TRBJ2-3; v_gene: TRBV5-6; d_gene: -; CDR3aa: CASRYTSSDTQYF; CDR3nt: TGTGCCAGCAGATATACTAGTTCAGATACGCAGTATTTT
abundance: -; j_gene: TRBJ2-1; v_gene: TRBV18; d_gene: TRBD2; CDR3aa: CASSQGLAGDNEQFF; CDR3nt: TGTGCCAGCTCACAGGGACTAGCGGGAGACAATGAGCAGTTCTTC
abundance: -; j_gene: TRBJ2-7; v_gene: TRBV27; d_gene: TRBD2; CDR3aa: CARAGLAGGTYEQYF; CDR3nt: TGTGCCAGAGCGGGACTAGCGGGAGGGACCTACGAGCAGTACTTC
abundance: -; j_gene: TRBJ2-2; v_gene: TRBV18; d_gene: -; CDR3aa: CASSPRTFQGSNTGELFF; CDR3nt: TGTGCCAGCTCACCAAGGACTTTCCAGGGGTCAAACACCGGGGAGCTGTTTTTT
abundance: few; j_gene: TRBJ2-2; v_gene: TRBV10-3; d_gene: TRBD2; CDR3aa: CAITPAGGATGELFF; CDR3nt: TGTGCCATTACCCCGGCGGGAGGCGCCACCGGGGAGCTGTTTTTT
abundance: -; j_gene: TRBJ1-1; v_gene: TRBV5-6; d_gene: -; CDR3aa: CASSLGNRPMNTEAFF; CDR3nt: TGTGCCAGCAGCTTGGGGAATCGACCCATGAACACTGAAGCTTTCTTT
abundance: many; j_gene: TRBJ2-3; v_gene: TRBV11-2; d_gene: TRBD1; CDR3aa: CASSATGGSDTQYF; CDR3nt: TGTGCCAGCAGCGCCACAGGGGGGTCAGATACGCAGTATTTT
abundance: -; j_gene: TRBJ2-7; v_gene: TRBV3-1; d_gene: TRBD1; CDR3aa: CASSPAGTGGSYEQYF; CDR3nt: TGTGCCAGCAGCCCCGCCGGGACAGGGGGTTCCTACGAGCAGTACTTC
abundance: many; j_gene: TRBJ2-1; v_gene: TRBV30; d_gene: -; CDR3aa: CAWVSGRWDEQFF; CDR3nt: TGTGCCTGGGTGTCAGGGCGATGGGATGAGCAGTTCTTC
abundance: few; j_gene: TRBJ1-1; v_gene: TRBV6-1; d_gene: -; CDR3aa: CASRREVNTEAFF; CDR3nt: TGTGCCTCTAGAAGGGAAGTTAACACTGAAGCTTTCTTT
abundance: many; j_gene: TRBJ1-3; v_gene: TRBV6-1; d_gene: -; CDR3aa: CASSEAHARQGNTIYF; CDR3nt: TGTGCCAGCAGTGAAGCCCACGCGAGGCAGGGAAACACCATATATTTT
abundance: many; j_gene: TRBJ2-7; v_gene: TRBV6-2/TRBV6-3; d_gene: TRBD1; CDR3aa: CASSPGQVTYEQYF; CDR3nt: TGTGCCAGCAGTCCGGGACAGGTTACCTACGAGCAGTACTTC
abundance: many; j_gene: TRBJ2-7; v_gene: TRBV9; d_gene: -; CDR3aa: CASSVAPGQSSYEQYF; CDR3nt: TGTGCCAGCAGCGTAGCCCCGGGTCAGAGCTCCTACGAGCAGTACTTC
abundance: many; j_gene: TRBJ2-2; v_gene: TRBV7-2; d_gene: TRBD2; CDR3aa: CASSSSAGLAGDPNTGELFF; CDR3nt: TGTGCCAGCAGCTCGAGCGCAGGACTAGCGGGAGACCCGAACACCGGGGAGCTGTTTTTT
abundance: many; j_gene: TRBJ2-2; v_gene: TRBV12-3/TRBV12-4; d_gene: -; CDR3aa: CASTKRDTGELFF; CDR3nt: TGTGCCAGCACGAAGAGGGACACCGGGGAGCTGTTTTTT
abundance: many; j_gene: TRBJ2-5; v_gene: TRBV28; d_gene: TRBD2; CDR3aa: CASSYGTSRQETQYF; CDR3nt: TGTGCCAGCAGTTATGGGACTAGCAGACAAGAGACCCAGTACTTC
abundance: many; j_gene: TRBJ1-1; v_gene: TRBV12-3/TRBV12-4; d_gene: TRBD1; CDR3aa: CASSSAGQAGTEAFF; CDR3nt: TGTGCCAGCAGTTCTGCGGGACAGGCGGGTACTGAAGCTTTCTTT
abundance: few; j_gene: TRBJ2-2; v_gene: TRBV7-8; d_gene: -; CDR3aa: CASSPDWGANTGELFF; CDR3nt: TGTGCCAGCAGTCCTGATTGGGGGGCGAACACCGGGGAGCTGTTTTTT
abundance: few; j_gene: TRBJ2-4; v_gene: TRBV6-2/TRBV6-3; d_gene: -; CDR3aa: CASSYQSGVNKNIQYF; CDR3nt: TGTGCCAGCAGTTACCAATCAGGTGTAAACAAAAACATTCAGTACTTC
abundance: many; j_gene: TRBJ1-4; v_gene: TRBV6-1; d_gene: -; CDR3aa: CASTPRGKANEKLFF; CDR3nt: TGTGCCAGCACCCCACGGGGGAAGGCTAATGAAAAACTGTTTTTT
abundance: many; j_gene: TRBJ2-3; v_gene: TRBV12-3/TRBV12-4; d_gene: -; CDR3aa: CASSAAAGGVSGKGTQYF; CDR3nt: TGTGCCAGCAGTGCGGCGGCAGGGGGCGTCAGCGGGAAGGGTACGCAGTATTTT
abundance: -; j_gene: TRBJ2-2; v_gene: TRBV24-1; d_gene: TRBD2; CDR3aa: CATSDPGGFYTGELFF; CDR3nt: TGTGCCACCAGTGATCCGGGGGGGTTTTACACCGGGGAGCTGTTTTTT
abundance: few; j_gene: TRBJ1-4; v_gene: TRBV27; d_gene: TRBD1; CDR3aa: CASNPQGAGKLFF; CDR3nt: TGTGCCAGCAACCCCCAGGGGGCGGGAAAACTGTTTTTT
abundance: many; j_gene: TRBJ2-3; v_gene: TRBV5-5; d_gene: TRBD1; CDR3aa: CASSSRDRVADTQYF; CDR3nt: TGTGCCAGCAGCTCTAGGGACAGGGTAGCAGATACGCAGTATTTT
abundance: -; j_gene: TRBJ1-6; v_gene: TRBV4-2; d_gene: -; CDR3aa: CASSHKADSPLHF; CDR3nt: TGTGCCAGCAGCCACAAGGCGGATTCACCCCTCCACTTT
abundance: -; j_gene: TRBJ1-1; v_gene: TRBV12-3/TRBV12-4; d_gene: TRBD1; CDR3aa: CANSSRQGVGTEAFF; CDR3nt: TGTGCCAACAGTTCCCGACAGGGAGTGGGTACTGAAGCTTTCTTT
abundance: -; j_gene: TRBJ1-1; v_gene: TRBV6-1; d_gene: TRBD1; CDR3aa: CASSQGAMNTEAFF; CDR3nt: TGTGCCAGCAGTCAGGGGGCCATGAACACTGAAGCTTTCTTT
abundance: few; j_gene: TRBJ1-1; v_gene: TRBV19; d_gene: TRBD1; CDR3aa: CASTPGQALVTEAFF; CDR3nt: TGTGCCAGTACTCCGGGACAGGCACTCGTCACTGAAGCTTTCTTT
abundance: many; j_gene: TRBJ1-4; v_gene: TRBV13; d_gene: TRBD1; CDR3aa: CASSLGGQGAREKLFF; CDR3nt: TGTGCCAGCAGCTTAGGCGGCCAGGGGGCGCGGGAAAAACTGTTTTTT
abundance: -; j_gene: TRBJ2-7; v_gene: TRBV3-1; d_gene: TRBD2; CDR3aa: CASSPIAVTSGRYGYEQYF; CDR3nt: TGTGCCAGCAGCCCCATAGCCGTCACTAGCGGGAGATATGGGTACGAGCAGTACTTC
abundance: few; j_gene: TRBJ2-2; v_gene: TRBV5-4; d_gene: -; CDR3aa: CASSFDHLMNTGELFF; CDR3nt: TGTGCCAGCAGCTTTGACCATCTTATGAACACCGGGGAGCTGTTTTTT
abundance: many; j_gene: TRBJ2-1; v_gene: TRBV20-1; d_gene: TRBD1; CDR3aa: CSARDRGQAYYNEQFF; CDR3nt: TGCAGTGCTAGAGACAGGGGACAGGCGTACTACAATGAGCAGTTCTTC
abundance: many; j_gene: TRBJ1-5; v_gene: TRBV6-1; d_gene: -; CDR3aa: CASSGHRRLGNQPQHF; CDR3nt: TGTGCCAGCAGTGGGCATCGACGGCTGGGCAATCAGCCCCAGCATTTT
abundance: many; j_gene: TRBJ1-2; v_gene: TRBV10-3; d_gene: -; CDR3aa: CAIRATPDYGYTF; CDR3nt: TGTGCCATCAGGGCGACACCTGACTATGGCTACACCTTC
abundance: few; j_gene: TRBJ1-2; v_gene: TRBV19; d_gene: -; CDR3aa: CASSIEIGRAPTFF; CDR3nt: TGTGCCAGTAGTATAGAAATCGGTAGGGCGCCAACCTTCTTC
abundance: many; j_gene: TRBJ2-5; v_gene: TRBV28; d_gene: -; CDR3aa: CASSFSSAETQYF; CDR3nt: TGTGCCAGCAGTTTTAGCTCAGCCGAGACCCAGTACTTC
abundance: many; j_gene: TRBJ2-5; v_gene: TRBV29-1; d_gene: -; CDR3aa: CSVEPGGDQETQYF; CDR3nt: TGCAGCGTTGAACCAGGGGGGGACCAAGAGACCCAGTACTTC
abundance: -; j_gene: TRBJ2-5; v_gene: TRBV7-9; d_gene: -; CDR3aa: CASSSRGRHKETQYF; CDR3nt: TGTGCCAGCAGCTCAAGGGGGAGGCATAAAGAGACCCAGTACTTC
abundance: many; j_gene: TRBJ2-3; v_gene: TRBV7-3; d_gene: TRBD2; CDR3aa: CASSSSGSSDTQYF; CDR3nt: TGTGCCAGCAGCTCTAGCGGGAGCTCAGATACGCAGTATTTT
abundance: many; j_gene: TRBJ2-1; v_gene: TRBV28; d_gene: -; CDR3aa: CASSLQNNEQFF; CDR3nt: TGTGCCAGCAGTTTACAAAACAATGAGCAGTTCTTC
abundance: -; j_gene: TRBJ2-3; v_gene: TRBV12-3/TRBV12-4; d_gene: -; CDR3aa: CASSFRRDGPTDTQYF; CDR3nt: TGTGCCAGCAGTTTTAGGCGGGATGGGCCCACAGATACGCAGTATTTT
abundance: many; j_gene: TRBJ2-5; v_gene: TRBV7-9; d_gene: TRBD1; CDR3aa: CASRLGTGGVETQYF; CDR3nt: TGTGCCAGCAGACTCGGGACAGGGGGTGTCGAGACCCAGTACTTC